This T cell receptor beta chain is from a study of cytomegalovirus exposure and HLA in healthy donors. Regarding the study as a whole: Later analysis identified several of the most significant clusters that appeared linked to common viral pathogens. A later analysis showed TCR association rates differing by HLA locus, peaking at DRB1 and lowest at HLA-C.

Germline V gene data show CDR1 as SGHAT and CDR2 as FQNNGV. The V gene lost 7 bases and the J gene lost 4 bases, with 17 bases spanning the gap. The CDR3 has 15 amino acids. The PCR used 60 Vbeta and 13 Jbeta primers. This table comes from immunoSEQ multiplex PCR, and its TCRdb copy is limited to in-frame clones, with some not included. Of under 200,000 clones detected, approximately 67% appear once; the ten largest clones hold 4.5%. Concerning this clone itself: The antigen is not known.

This receptor was taken from a young woman in good health and CMV-seropositive. The chain uses TRBV11-2 and TRBJ2-1; perhaps TRBD2 as D (6 bases). Source material: PBMCs. The CDR3 nucleotides are TGTGCCAGCAACCCTGGCAGGGACTCTTACAATGAGCAGTTCTTC. It codes for CASNPGRDSYNEQFF. The complete variable domain, with remaining parts taken from reference TRBV11-2 and TRBJ2-1, reads EAGVAQSPRYKIIEKRQSVAFWCNPISGHATLYWYQQILGQGPKLLIQFQNNGVVDDSQLPKDRFSAERLKGVDSTLKIQPAKLEDSAVYLCASNPGRDSYNEQFFGPGTRLTVL.